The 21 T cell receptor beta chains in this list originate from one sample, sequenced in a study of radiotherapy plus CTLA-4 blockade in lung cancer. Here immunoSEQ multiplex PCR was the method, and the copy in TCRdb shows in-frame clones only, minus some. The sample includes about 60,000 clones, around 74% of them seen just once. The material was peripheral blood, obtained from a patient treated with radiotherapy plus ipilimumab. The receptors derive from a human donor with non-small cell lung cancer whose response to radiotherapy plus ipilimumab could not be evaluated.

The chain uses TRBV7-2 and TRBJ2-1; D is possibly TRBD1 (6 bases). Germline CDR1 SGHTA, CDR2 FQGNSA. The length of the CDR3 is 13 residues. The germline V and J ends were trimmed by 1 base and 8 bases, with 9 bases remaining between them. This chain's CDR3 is CASSLDRDHEQFF. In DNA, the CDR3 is TGTGCCAGCAGCTTAGACAGGGACCATGAGCAGTTCTTC.

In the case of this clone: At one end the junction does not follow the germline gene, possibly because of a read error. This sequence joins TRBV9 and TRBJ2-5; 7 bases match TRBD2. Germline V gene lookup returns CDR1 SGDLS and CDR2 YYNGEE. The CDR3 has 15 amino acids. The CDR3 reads CASSVDGGGKEAQYF. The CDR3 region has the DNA TGTGCCAGCAGCGTAGATGGGGGAGGGAAAGAGGCCCAGTACTTC. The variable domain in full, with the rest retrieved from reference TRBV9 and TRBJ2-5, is DSGVTQTPKHLITATGQRVTLRCSPRSGDLSVYWYQQSLDQGLQFLIQYYNGEERAKGNILERFSAQQFPDLHSELNLSSLELGDSALYFCASSVDGGGKEAQYFGPGTRLLVL.

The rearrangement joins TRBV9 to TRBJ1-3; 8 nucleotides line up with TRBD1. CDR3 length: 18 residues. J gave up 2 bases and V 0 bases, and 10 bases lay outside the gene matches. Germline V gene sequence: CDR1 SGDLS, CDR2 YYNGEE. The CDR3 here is CASSVGPTDRGPGNTIYF. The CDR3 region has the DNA TGTGCCAGCAGCGTAGGCCCCACTGACAGGGGCCCTGGAAACACCATATATTTT.

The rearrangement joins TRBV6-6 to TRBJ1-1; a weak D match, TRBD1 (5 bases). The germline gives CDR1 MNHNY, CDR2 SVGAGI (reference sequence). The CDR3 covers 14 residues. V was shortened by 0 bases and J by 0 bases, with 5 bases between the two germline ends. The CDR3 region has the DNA TGTGCCAGCAGTTACTCGACAGTGAACACTGAAGCTTTCTTT. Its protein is CASSYSTVNTEAFF.

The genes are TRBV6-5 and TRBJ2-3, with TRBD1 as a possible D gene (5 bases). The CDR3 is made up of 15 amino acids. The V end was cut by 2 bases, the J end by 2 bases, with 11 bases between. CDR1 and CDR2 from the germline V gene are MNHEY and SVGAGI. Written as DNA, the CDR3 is TGTGCCAGCAGTTACAAGTGGGGCAACACAGATACGCAGTATTTT. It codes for CASSYKWGNTDTQYF.

The CDR3 sequence: CASSSPGTTNTDTQYF. The CDR3 DNA follows: TGTGCCAGCAGCTCGCCGGGGACAACCAACACAGATACGCAGTATTTT. The chain uses TRBV7-9 and TRBJ2-3; possibly TRBD1 for D (6 bases). The CDR3 covers 16 residues. Between the trimmed V and J ends, which lost 4 bases and 2 bases, there was a span of 16 bases. Per germline, CDR1 SEHNR and CDR2 FQNEAQ (reference sequence).

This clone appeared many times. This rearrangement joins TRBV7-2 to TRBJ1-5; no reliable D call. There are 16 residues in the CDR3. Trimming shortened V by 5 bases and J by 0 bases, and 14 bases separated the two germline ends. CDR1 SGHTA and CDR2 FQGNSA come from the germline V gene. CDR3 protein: CASSLGNWFSNQPQHF. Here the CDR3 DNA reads TGTGCCAGCAGCCTGGGCAATTGGTTTAGCAATCAGCCCCAGCATTTT.

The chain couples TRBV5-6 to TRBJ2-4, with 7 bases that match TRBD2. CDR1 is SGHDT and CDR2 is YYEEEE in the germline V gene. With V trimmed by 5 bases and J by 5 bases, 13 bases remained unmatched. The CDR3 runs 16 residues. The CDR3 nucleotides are TGTGCCAGCAGTAGAAGACTAGCCACCCAGGAAAACATTCAGTACTTC. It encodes CASSRRLATQENIQYF.

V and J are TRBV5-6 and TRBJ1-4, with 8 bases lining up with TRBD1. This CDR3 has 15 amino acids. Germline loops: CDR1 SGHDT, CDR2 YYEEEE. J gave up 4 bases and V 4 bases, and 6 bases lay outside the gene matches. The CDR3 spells CASSARDRSNEKLFF. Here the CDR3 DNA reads TGTGCCAGCAGCGCACGGGACAGGAGTAATGAAAAACTGTTTTTT.

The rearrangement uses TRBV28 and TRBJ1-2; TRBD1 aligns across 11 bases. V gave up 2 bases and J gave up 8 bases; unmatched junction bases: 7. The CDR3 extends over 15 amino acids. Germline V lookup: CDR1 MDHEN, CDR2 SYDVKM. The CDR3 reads CASSLQDRGLRGYTF. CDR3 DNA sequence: TGTGCCAGCAGTTTACAGGACAGGGGGCTGAGGGGCTACACCTTC.

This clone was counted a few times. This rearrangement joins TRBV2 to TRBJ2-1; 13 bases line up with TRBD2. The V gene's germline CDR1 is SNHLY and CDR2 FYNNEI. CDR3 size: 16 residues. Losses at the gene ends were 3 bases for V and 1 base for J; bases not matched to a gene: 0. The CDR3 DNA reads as TGTGCCAGCAGTGAGGGACTAGCGGGGTCCTACAATGAGCAGTTCTTC. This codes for CASSEGLAGSYNEQFF.

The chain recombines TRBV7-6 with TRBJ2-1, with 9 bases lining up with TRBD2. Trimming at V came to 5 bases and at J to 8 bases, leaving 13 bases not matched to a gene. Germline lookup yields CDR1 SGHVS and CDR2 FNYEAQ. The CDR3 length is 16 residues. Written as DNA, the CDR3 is TGTGCCAGCAGCCCCATGTTCAGGCGGGAGGGGTATGAGCAGTTCTTC. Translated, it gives CASSPMFRREGYEQFF.

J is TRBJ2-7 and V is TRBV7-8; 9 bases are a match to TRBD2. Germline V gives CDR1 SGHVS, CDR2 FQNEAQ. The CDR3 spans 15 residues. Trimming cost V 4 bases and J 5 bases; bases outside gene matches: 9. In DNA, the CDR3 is TGTGCCAGCAGCTCGGAAGCTAGCGGGAATAACGAGCAGTACTTC. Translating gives CASSSEASGNNEQYF. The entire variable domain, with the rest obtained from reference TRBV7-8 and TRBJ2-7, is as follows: GAGVSQSPRYKVAKRGQDVALRCDPISGHVSLFWYQQALGQGPEFLTYFQNEAQLDKSGLPSDRFFAERPEGSVSTLKIQRTQQEDSAVYLCASSSEASGNNEQYFGPGTRLTVT.

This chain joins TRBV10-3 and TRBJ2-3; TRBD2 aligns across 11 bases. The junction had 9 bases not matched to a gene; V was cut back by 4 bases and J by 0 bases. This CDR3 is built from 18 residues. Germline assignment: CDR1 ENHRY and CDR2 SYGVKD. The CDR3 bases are TGTGCCATCAGTGGAGGGACTAGCGGAGAAGCTAGCACAGATACGCAGTATTTT. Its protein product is CAISGGTSGEASTDTQYF.

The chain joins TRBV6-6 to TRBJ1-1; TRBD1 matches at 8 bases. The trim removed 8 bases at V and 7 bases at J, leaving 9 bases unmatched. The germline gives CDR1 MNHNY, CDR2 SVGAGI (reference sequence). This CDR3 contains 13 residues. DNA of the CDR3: TGTGCCAGCGGTAAGGGGACAGGATATGAAGCTTTCTTT. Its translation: CASGKGTGYEAFF.

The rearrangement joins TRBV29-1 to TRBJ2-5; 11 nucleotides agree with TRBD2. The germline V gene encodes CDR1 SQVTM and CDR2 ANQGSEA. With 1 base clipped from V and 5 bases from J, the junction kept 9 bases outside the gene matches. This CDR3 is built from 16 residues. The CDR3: CSVEGLAGGRMETQYF. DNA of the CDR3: TGCAGCGTTGAAGGGCTAGCGGGAGGAAGGATGGAGACCCAGTACTTC.

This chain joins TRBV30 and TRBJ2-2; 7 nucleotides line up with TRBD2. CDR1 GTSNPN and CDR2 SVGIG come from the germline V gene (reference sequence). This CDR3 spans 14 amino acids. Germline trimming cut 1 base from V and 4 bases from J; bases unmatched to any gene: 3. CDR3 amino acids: CAWSGGGSTGELFF. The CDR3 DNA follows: TGTGCCTGGAGTGGGGGCGGGAGCACCGGGGAGCTGTTTTTT.

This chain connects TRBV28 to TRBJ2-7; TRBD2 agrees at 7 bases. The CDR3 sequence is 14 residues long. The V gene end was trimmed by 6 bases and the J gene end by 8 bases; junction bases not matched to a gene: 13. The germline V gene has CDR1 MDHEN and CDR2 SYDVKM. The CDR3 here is CASSPALAEDKQYF. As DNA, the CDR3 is TGTGCCAGCAGCCCCGCGCTAGCGGAGGATAAGCAGTACTTC.

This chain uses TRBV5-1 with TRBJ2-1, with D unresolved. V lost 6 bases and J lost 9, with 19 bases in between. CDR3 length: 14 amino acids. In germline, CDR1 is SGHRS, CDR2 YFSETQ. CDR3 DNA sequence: TGCGCCAGCACTAACATTGTGACGCCGGGTGAGCAGTTCTTC. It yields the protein CASTNIVTPGEQFF.

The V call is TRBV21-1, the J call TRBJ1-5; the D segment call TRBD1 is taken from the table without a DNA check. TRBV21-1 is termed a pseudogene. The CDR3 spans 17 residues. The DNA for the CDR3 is TGTGCCAGCAGCAAAGGTCGCCGGGACAGGGGCAATCAGCCCCAGCATTTT. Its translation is CASSKGRRDRGNQPQHF.

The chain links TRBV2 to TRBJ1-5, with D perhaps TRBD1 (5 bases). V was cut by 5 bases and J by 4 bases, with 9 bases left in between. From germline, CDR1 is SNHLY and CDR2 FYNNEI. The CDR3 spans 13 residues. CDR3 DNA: TGTGCCAGCAGTTCCGACAGAAATCAGCCCCAGCATTTT. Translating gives CASSSDRNQPQHF.